This T cell receptor (beta chain) was recorded in a study of blood T cell repertoires in COVID-19. Study-level background: T cells, B-cell-depleted T cells, or PBMCs supplied cDNA or gDNA.

The junction had 6 bases not matched to a gene; V was cut back by 0 bases and J by 3 bases. The length of the CDR3 is 17 residues. The germline CDR1 and CDR2 sequences are SGHNT and YYREEE (reference sequence). How the authors handled the data: Cell counts per sample came from amplifying reference gene primers. The assay was immunoSEQ multiplex PCR, and TCRdb's table has in-frame clones only and misses some. The V and J calls and clone size are taken from that table; D and trimming were inferred from the DNA. The data show tens of thousands of clones, roughly 78% seen once. The specimen was peripheral blood. This receptor was identified in a woman aged 70 to 79 with acute or convalescent COVID-19. The chain has TRBV5-4 and TRBJ2-3; 11 bases are shared with TRBD2. CDR3 bases: TGTGCCAGCAGCTTGGACCCACTAGCGGGAGTTACAGATACGCAGTATTTT. Amino acids: CASSLDPLAGVTDTQYF.